The clone carrying this TCR beta chain was seen a handful of times. Its target is not known. The source of the sample is a study of beta chain features in type 1 diabetes. Study outcomes and limitations: There was a moderate but significant shortening of TCRB CDR3s in all four CD4+ subsets of Type 1 diabetes patients.

Germline CDR1 MNHEY, CDR2 SMNVEV (reference sequence). The CDR3 totals 16 residues. The ends lost 2 bases at V and 6 bases at J; junction bases unmatched: 8. Of the isolated RNA, all was reverse transcribed, and so the sequenced material was expressed TCRB transcripts. Here immunoSEQ multiplex PCR was the method, and the copy in TCRdb shows in-frame clones only, minus some. In the table there are hundreds of thousands of clones, around 15% of which are singletons. The chain links TRBV27 to TRBJ2-2; 8 bases fit TRBD1. Material: naive CD4+ T cells from blood. The receptor comes from a man aged 25-45 years with type 1 diabetes. The CDR3 spells CASSLGQGLVSGELFF. In DNA, the CDR3 is TGTGCCAGCAGTTTAGGACAGGGCCTAGTGTCCGGGGAGCTGTTTTTT.